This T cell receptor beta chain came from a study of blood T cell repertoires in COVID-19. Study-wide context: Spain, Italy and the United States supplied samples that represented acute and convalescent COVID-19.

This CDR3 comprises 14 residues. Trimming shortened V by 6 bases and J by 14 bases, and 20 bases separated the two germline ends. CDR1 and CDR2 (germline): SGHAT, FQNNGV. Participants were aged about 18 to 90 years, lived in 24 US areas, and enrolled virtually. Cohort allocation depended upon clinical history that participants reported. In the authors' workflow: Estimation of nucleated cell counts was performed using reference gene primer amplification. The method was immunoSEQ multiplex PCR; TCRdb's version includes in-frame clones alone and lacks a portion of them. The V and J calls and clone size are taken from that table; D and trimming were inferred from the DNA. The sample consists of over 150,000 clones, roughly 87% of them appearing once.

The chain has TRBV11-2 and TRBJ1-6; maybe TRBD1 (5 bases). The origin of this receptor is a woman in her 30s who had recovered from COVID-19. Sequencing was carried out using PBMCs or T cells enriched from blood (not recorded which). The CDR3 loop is CASSPWAGVGSLHF. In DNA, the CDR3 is TGTGCCAGCAGTCCCTGGGCGGGGGTCGGGTCCCTCCACTTT.